This TCR beta chain was found in a study of blood T cell repertoires in COVID-19. The CDR3 spans 15 residues. V shed 5 bases, J shed 1 base, and the junction held 6 bases outside the gene matches. Germline V gene data show CDR1 as LGHDT and CDR2 as YNNKEL (reference sequence). Assay: immunoSEQ multiplex PCR; the TCRdb copy retains only in-frame clones and omits some. The sample records fewer than 80,000 clones, roughly four fifths being singletons. The gene calls are TRBV3-1 (or the pseudogene TRBV3-2) and TRBJ2-3; 7 positions match TRBD2. The TCR comes from a human donor in a cohort sampled during active COVID-19. The sample was peripheral blood. The CDR3, as DNA: TGTGCCAGCAGCATAGCGGGCCACCGCACAGATACGCAGTATTTT. Amino acids: CASSIAGHRTDTQYF.